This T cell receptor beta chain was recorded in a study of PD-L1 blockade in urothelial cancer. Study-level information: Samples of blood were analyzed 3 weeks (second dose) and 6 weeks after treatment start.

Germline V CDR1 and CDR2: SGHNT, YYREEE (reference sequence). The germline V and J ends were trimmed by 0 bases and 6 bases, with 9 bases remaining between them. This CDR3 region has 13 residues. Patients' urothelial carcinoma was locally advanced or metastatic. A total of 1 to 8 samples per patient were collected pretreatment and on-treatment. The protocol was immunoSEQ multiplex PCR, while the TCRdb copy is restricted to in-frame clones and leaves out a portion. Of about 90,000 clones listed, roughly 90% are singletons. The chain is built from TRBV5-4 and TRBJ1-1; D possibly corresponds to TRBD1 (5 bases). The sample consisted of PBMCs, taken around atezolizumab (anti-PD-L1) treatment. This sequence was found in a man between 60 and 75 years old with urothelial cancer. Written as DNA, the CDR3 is TGTGCCAGCAGCTTGGAGGGGTTCGCTGAAGCTTTCTTT. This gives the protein CASSLEGFAEAFF.